The subject of this entry is one T cell receptor (beta chain). This CDR3 has 16 amino acids. Germline lookup yields CDR1 MGHDK and CDR2 SYGVNS. Germline trimming cut 6 bases from V and 4 bases from J; bases unmatched to any gene: 14. This record belongs to a study of CD8 T cells in Susac syndrome. Random hexamers primed reverse transcription of about 0.45 to 1 ug RNA. Multiplex PCR with immunoSEQ amplified the TCR beta CDR3 across 54 Vbeta and 13 Jbeta. Each CDR3 protein gets one entry after TCRdb re-called the immunoSEQ multiplex PCR reads with MiXCR. The data contain 200,000 to 250,000 distinct CDR3 sequences, 95% of them seen just once; the ten biggest clones take up 0.085% to 0.1%.

Sequencing was carried out using CD4+ T cells from PBMCs. This sequence was found in a human donor with multiple sclerosis. V usage is TRBV25-1 and J usage is TRBJ2-5; 7 positions match TRBD1. CDR3 protein: CASSTNKQGFPETQYF. The CDR3 DNA sequence: TGTGCCAGCAGCACTAACAAACAGGGGTTCCCAGAGACCCAGTACTTC.